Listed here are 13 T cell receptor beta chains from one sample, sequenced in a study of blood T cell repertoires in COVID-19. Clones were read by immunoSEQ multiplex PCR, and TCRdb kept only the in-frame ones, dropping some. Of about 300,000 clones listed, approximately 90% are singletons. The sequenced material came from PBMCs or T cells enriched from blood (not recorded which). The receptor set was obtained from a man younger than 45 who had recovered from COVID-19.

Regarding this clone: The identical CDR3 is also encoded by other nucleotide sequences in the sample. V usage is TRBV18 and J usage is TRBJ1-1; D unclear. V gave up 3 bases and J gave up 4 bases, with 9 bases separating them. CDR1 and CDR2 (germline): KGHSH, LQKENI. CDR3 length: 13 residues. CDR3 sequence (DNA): TGTGCCAGCTCACCTTCAAGGAGCACTGAAGCTTTCTTT. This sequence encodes CASSPSRSTEAFF.

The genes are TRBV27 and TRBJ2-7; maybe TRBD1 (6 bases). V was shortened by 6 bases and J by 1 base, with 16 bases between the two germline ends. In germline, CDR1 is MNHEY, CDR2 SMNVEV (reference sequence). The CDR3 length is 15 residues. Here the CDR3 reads CASRGLDSSSYEQYF. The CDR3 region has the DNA TGTGCCAGCAGGGGATTGGACAGTAGTTCCTACGAGCAGTACTTC.

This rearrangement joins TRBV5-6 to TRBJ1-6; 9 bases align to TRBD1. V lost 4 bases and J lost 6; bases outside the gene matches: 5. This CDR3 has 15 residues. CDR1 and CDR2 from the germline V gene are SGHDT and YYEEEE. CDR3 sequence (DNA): TGTGCCAGCAGCCCGTGGGGACAGGGTAATTCACCCCTCCACTTT. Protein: CASSPWGQGNSPLHF.

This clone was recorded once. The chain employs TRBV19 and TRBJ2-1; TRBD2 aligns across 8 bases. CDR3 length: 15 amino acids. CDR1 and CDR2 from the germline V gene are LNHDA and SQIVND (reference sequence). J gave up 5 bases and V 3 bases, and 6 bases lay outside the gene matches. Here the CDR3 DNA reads TGTGCCAGTAGTATCAGTGCGGGGGGCCACAATGAGCAGTTCTTC. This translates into CASSISAGGHNEQFF.

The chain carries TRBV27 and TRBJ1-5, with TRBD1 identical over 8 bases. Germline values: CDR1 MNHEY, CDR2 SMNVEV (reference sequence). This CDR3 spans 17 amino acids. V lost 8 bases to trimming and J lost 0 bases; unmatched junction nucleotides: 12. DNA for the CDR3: TGTGCCAGCCGACAGGGGTCGAACCTGAATAGCAATCAGCCCCAGCATTTT. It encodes CASRQGSNLNSNQPQHF.

The CDR3 DNA sequence: TGTGCCAGCAGCAAAAAATGGGGGCCGGGGCAGGAAGAGACCCAGTACTTC. Its protein is CASSKKWGPGQEETQYF. The genes are TRBV21-1 and TRBJ2-5; TRBD1 was called by the table and not checked on the DNA. TRBV21-1 is a recognized pseudogene. CDR3 size: 17 residues.

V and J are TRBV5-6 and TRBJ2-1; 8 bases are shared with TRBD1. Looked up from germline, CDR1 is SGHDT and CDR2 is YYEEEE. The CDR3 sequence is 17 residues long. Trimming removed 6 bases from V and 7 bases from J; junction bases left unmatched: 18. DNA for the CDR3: TGTGCCAGCACCTCCCCGTTCGGACAGGGATGGCCAAATGAGCAGTTCTTC. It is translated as CASTSPFGQGWPNEQFF.

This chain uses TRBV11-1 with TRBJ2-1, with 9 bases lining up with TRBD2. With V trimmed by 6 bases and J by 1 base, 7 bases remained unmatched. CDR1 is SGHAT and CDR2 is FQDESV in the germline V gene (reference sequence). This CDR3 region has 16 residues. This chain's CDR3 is CASSHSGRRSYNEQFF. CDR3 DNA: TGTGCCAGCAGTCATAGCGGGAGAAGGTCCTACAATGAGCAGTTCTTC.

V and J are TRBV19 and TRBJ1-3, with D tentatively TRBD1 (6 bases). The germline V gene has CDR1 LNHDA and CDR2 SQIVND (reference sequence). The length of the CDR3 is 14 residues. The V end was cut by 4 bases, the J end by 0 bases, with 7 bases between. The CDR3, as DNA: TGTGCCAGTAGTAGAGGGGGCTCTGGAAACACCATATATTTT. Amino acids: CASSRGGSGNTIYF.

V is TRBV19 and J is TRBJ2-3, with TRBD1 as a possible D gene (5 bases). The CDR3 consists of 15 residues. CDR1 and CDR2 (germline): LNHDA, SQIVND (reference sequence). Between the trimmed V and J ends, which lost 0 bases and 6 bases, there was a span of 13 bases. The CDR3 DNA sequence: TGTGCCAGTAGTATAGATTTGACAGATGGGGATACGCAGTATTTT. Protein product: CASSIDLTDGDTQYF.

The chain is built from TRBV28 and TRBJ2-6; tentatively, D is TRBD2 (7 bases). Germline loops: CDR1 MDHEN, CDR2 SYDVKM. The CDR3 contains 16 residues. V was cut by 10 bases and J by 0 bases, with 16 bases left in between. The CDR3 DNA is TGTGCCACCTTTGAGGGGGGGCACTCTGGGGCCAACGTCCTGACTTTC. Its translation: CATFEGGHSGANVLTF.

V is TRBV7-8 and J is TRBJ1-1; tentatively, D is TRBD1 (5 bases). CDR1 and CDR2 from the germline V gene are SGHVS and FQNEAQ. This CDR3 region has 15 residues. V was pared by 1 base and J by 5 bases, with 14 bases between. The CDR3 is CASSLVSAGGTEAFF. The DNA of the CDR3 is TGTGCCAGCAGCTTAGTTAGCGCCGGGGGAACTGAAGCTTTCTTT. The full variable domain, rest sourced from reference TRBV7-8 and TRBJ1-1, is GAGVSQSPRYKVAKRGQDVALRCDPISGHVSLFWYQQALGQGPEFLTYFQNEAQLDKSGLPSDRFFAERPEGSVSTLKIQRTQQEDSAVYLCASSLVSAGGTEAFFGQGTRLTVV.

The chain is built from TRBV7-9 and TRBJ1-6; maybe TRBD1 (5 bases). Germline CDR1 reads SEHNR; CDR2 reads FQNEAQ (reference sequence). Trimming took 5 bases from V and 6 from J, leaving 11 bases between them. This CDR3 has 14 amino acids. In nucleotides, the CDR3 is TGTGCCAGCAGCCCCAGGGTCACTAATTCACCCCTCCACTTT. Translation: CASSPRVTNSPLHF.